This TCR beta chain was sequenced for a study of control samples from healthy donors and cancer patients. Generated by immunoSEQ multiplex PCR, the TCRdb table keeps only in-frame clones and is missing some. This sample has about 160,000 clones; around 90% occur once, and the top ten carry more than 10%. The CDR3 extends over 13 amino acids. V dropped 5 bases and J dropped 0 bases, with 5 bases sitting between them. Germline CDR1 SEHNR, CDR2 FQNEAQ (reference sequence). The chain combines TRBV7-9 with TRBJ1-5; D is uncertain. The sequencing sample was made of blood. The TCR originated in a man aged 25-45 years in good health. The CDR3 reads CASSENSNQPQHF. DNA of the CDR3: TGTGCCAGCAGCGAAAATAGCAATCAGCCCCAGCATTTT.